This T cell receptor beta chain was obtained from a study of CD8 T cells in Susac syndrome. Study results and limitations: In Susac patients, clonal expansion was not detected in CD4+ cells.

RNA amounts of about 0.5 to 1 ug underwent reverse transcription with random hexamers. TCRdb reprocessed the immunoSEQ multiplex PCR reads via MiXCR and lists one record per CDR3 protein. The sample contains over 150,000 distinct CDR3 sequences, about 93% of which appear only once. With respect to this clonotype: No antigen is known for it.

The clonotype was recovered from a human donor with Susac syndrome. Material for sequencing was CD4+ T cells from PBMCs.

CDR3 in DNA: TGTGCCTGGAGTCTCAGCCGAGTAGCGGGGAGCTACGAGCAGTACTTC. It yields the protein CAWSLSRVAGSYEQYF. The gene calls are TRBV30 and TRBJ2-7; TRBD2 agrees at 8 bases. Germline V gene sequence: CDR1 GTSNPN, CDR2 SVGIG (reference sequence). With V trimmed by 2 bases and J by 3 bases, 12 bases remained unmatched. The CDR3 runs 16 residues.